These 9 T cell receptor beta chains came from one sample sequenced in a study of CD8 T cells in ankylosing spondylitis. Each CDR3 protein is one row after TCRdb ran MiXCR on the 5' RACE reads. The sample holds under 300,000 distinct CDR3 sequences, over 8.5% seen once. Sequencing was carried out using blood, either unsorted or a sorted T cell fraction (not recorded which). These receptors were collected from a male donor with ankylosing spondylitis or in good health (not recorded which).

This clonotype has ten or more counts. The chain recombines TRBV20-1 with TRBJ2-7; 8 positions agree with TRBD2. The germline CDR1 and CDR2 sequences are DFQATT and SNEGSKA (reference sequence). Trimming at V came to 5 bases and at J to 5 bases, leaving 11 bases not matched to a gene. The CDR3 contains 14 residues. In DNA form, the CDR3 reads TGCAGTGCTCGCGGGAGGACTAGCCTAGACGAGCAGTACTTC. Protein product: CSARGRTSLDEQYF.

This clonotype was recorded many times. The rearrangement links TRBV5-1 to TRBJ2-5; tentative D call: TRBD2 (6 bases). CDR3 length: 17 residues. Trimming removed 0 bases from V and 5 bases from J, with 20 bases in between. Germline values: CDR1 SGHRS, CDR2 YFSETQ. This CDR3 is CASSLGASSGRMETQYF. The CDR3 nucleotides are TGCGCCAGCAGCTTGGGGGCCAGTTCAGGGAGGATGGAGACCCAGTACTTC.

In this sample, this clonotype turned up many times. CDR3 sequence: CSARPPPNTYEQYF. In DNA form, the CDR3 reads TGCAGTGCTCGCCCACCACCAAACACCTACGAGCAGTACTTC. The chain joins TRBV20-1 to TRBJ2-7; D gene ambiguous. Between the trimmed V and J ends, which lost 5 bases and 2 bases, there was a span of 16 bases. The CDR3 runs to 14 residues. Germline V lookup: CDR1 DFQATT, CDR2 SNEGSKA (reference sequence).

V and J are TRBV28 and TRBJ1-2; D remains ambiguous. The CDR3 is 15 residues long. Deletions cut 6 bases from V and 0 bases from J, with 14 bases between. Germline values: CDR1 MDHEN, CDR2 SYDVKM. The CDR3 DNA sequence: TGTGCCAGCAGCCGAGGAACGGGGTCTAACTATGGCTACACCTTC. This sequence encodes CASSRGTGSNYGYTF.

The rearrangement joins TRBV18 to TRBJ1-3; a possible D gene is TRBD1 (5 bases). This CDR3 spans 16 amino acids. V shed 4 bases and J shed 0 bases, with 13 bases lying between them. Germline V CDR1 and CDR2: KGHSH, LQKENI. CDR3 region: CASSLGHLSSGNTIYF. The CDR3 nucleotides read TGTGCCAGCTCACTAGGACACCTAAGCTCTGGAAACACCATATATTTT.

The CDR3 protein is CASSGLAEGTDTQYF. Written as DNA, the CDR3 is TGCGCCAGCAGTGGACTAGCCGAGGGCACAGATACGCAGTATTTT. The rearrangement links TRBV10-1 to TRBJ2-3, with TRBD2 matching 7 bases. Germline assignment: CDR1 WNHNN and CDR2 SYGVQD (reference sequence). This CDR3 comprises 15 residues. The V and J ends lost 4 bases and 1 base, in that order; junction bases with no gene match: 5.

CDR3 bases: TGTGCCAGCAGTCTCCCGACTAGCGGGAGGGCAGATACGCAGTATTTT. Encoded protein: CASSLPTSGRADTQYF. The chain links TRBV28 to TRBJ2-3; TRBD2 aligns across 14 bases. Germline assignment: CDR1 MDHEN and CDR2 SYDVKM. This CDR3 is 16 amino acids long. V was clipped by 5 bases and J by 4 bases; unmatched bases: 5.

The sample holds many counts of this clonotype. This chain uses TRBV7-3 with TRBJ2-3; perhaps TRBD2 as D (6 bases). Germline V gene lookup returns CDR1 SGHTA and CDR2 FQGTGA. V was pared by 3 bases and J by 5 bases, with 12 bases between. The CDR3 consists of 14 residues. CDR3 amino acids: CASSFGGSKDTQYF. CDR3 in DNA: TGTGCCAGCAGCTTCGGAGGGTCCAAAGATACGCAGTATTTT. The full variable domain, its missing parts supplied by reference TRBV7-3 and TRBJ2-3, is GAGVSQTPSNKVTEKGKYVELRCDPISGHTALYWYRQSLGQGPEFLIYFQGTGAADDSGLPNDRFFAVRPEGSVSTLKIQRTERGDSAVYLCASSFGGSKDTQYFGPGTRLTVL.

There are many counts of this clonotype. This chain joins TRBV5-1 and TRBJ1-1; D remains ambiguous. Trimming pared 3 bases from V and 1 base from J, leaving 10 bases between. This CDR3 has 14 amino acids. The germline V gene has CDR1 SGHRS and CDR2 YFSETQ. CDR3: CASSWFGGNTEAFF. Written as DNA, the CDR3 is TGCGCCAGCAGCTGGTTTGGAGGGAACACTGAAGCTTTCTTT.